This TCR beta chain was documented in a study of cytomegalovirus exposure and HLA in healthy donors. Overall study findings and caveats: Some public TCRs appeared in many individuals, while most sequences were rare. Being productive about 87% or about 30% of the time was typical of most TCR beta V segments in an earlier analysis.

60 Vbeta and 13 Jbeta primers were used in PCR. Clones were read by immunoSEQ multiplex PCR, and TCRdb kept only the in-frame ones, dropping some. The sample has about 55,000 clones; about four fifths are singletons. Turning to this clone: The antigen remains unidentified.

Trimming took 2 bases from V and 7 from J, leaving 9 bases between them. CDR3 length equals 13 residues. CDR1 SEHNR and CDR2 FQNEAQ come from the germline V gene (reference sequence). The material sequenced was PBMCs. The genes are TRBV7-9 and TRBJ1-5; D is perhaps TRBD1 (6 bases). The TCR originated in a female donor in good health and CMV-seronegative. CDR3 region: CASSLSGEQPQHF. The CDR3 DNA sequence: TGTGCCAGCAGCTTATCAGGGGAGCAGCCCCAGCATTTT.